This passage covers 15 T cell receptor beta chains from one sample sequenced in a study of cytomegalovirus exposure and HLA in healthy donors. Method: immunoSEQ multiplex PCR; TCRdb's copy keeps in-frame clones and lacks some. Among some 250,000 clones listed, 90% were seen once. The sample taken for sequencing was PBMCs. The receptor set was obtained from a woman aged 25 to 39 in good health and CMV-seronegative.

This clone was seen once. The chain is built from TRBV4-2 and TRBJ2-1; 8 bases line up with TRBD1. The V gene's germline CDR1 is LGHNA and CDR2 YNFKEQ. This CDR3 comprises 20 residues. V dropped 2 bases and J dropped 13; count of bases not matched to a gene: 28. CDR3 amino acids: CASSQNLWVAGTGEGGGQFF. The CDR3 DNA reads TGTGCCAGCAGCCAAAACCTCTGGGTAGCCGGGACAGGAGAAGGAGGGGGACAGTTCTTC.

V is TRBV4-2 and J is TRBJ2-1, with a weak D call TRBD1 (6 bases). CDR1 LGHNA and CDR2 YNFKEQ come from the germline V gene. V was clipped by 1 base and J by 0 bases, with 7 bases between them. The CDR3 extends over 15 amino acids. The CDR3 region has the DNA TGTGCCAGCAGCCAAGTAGGGGGCTCCTACAATGAGCAGTTCTTC. This gives the protein CASSQVGGSYNEQFF.

This clone appeared a single time. The rearrangement joins TRBV5-5 to TRBJ2-7; perhaps TRBD1 as D (6 bases). From germline, CDR1 is SGHKS and CDR2 YYEKEE (reference sequence). There are 14 residues in the CDR3. V lost 4 bases to trimming and J lost 4 bases, with 15 bases between them. In nucleotides, the CDR3 is TGTGCCAGCAGCCAGCCGGGACAACCATACGAGCAGTACTTC. Its protein is CASSQPGQPYEQYF.

This sequence joins TRBV5-1 and TRBJ2-1, with 7 bases identical to TRBD2. V lost 2 bases and J lost 0; bases outside the gene matches: 5. CDR1 SGHRS and CDR2 YFSETQ come from the germline V gene. This CDR3 has 16 amino acids. The CDR3 sequence: CASSLLASSSYNEQFF. The CDR3, as DNA: TGCGCCAGCAGCTTACTAGCGTCGAGCTCCTACAATGAGCAGTTCTTC.

The V gene is TRBV18, the J gene TRBJ2-1, with 8 bases lining up with TRBD1. The CDR3 contains 17 residues. The ends lost 6 bases at V and 7 bases at J; junction bases unmatched: 17. Germline V gene lookup returns CDR1 KGHSH and CDR2 LQKENI. CDR3 nucleotides: TGTGCCAGCTCCCAGGGGGCTAGATCGATCCCTGGAAATGAGCAGTTCTTC. Amino acid sequence: CASSQGARSIPGNEQFF.

The chain joins TRBV6-6 to TRBJ2-1; maybe TRBD2 (6 bases). Germline V CDR1 and CDR2: MNHNY, SVGAGI (reference sequence). With 4 bases removed from V and 8 bases from J, the gap between germline ends came to 21 bases. CDR3 length: 16 amino acids. In DNA form, the CDR3 reads TGTGCCAGCAGTTCCCACCGCGGAGGGTCGGTGGATGAGCAGTTCTTC. As protein: CASSSHRGGSVDEQFF.

V and J are TRBV5-1 and TRBJ2-6; no clear D. V was clipped by 5 bases and J by 14 bases, with 23 bases between them. The germline V gene encodes CDR1 SGHRS and CDR2 YFSETQ. This CDR3 is 15 amino acids long. The CDR3 region has the DNA TGCGCCAGCAGGTTCTCAGGCCTGAAGGAGAATCTCCTGACTTTC. Translated: CASRFSGLKENLLTF. The full variable domain, in which reference TRBV5-1 and TRBJ2-6 provide the parts outside the CDR3, is KAGVTQTPRYLIKTRGQQVTLSCSPISGHRSVSWYQQTPGQGLQFLFEYFSETQRNKGNFPGRFSGRQFSNSRSEMNVSTLELGDSALYLCASRFSGLKENLLTFGAGSRLTVL.

The chain has TRBV7-6 and TRBJ2-2; D unresolved. This CDR3 contains 17 residues. V was clipped by 5 bases and J by 1 base, with 17 bases between them. Germline loops: CDR1 SGHVS, CDR2 FNYEAQ. The CDR3 sequence is CASSHQVLPMNTGELFF. CDR3 bases: TGTGCCAGCAGCCATCAGGTTCTTCCAATGAACACCGGGGAGCTGTTTTTT.

V is TRBV20-1 and J is TRBJ2-3; a possible D gene is TRBD1 (5 bases). The CDR3 consists of 11 residues. Trimming stripped 5 bases from V and 6 bases from J, with 9 bases between. CDR1 DFQATT and CDR2 SNEGSKA come from the germline V gene (reference sequence). CDR3 nucleotides: TGCAGTGCTGTCAGGGTGGATACGCAGTATTTT. It encodes CSAVRVDTQYF.

The gene calls are TRBV5-1 and TRBJ1-3, with D tentatively TRBD1 (5 bases). V lost 0 bases and J lost 0, with 10 bases in between. The CDR3 spans 16 residues. Germline CDR1 reads SGHRS; CDR2 reads YFSETQ. The CDR3 loop is CASSLVGGTSGNTIYF. The CDR3 nucleotides read TGCGCCAGCAGCTTGGTGGGGGGTACCTCTGGAAACACCATATATTTT.

This chain links TRBV11-2 with TRBJ1-1; 7 bases map to TRBD1. V gave up 0 bases and J gave up 0 bases; unmatched junction bases: 7. The CDR3 sequence is 17 residues long. Germline V gives CDR1 SGHAT, CDR2 FQNNGV. The CDR3 loop is CASSLDPYRGVNTEAFF. CDR3 nucleotide sequence: TGTGCCAGCAGCTTAGATCCCTACAGGGGAGTGAACACTGAAGCTTTCTTT.

The chain recombines TRBV19 with TRBJ2-7; TRBD2 matches at 8 bases. With V trimmed by 3 bases and J by 6 bases, 16 bases remained unmatched. The CDR3 covers 17 residues. Germline CDR1 LNHDA, CDR2 SQIVND (reference sequence). CDR3 coding DNA: TGTGCCAGTAGTATGGGCGCCTCTGGACTAGCAGCGCTCGAGCAGTACTTC. Translation gives CASSMGASGLAALEQYF.

The chain combines TRBV30 with TRBJ2-5, with 10 nucleotides matching TRBD2. There are 12 residues in the CDR3. Germline V gene lookup returns CDR1 GTSNPN and CDR2 SVGIG (reference sequence). V gave up 5 bases and J gave up 9 bases; unmatched junction bases: 6. CDR3 coding DNA: TGTGCCTGGTCCACTAGCGGGAAGGCCCAGTACTTC. Amino acid sequence: CAWSTSGKAQYF.

This clone turned up a few times. V and J are TRBV5-1 and TRBJ1-4; possible D gene TRBD1, 6 bases. Trimming left V 4 bases short and J 8 bases short, with 15 bases between. The CDR3 loop spans 14 amino acids. CDR1 and CDR2 (germline): SGHRS, YFSETQ. In DNA form, the CDR3 reads TGCGCCAGCAGCCGACAGGAGGGGAGCGAAAAACTGTTTTTT. Protein sequence: CASSRQEGSEKLFF.

This chain uses TRBV19 with TRBJ1-2, with D perhaps matching TRBD1 (5 bases). The germline CDR1 and CDR2 sequences are LNHDA and SQIVND (reference sequence). CDR3 length: 16 amino acids. The germline V and J ends were trimmed by 3 bases and 0 bases, with 14 bases remaining between them. The DNA of the CDR3 is TGTGCCAGTAGTATGGGGACCGGCCTAGCTAACTATGGCTACACCTTC. Amino acid sequence: CASSMGTGLANYGYTF.